This T cell receptor (beta chain) was documented in a study of T cell responses to AZD1222 COVID-19 vaccine. Study results and caveats: Repertoire collection took place solely once the T cell response had peaked. Spike-specific TCRs gained breadth and depth after people received two AZD1222 doses. Females outnumbered males among donors, who were mostly white British; clonal diversity was possibly underestimated.

In the case of this clone: Its antigen is as yet unknown.

Second-dose schedules of about 4 or about 12 weeks were combined. The protocol was immunoSEQ multiplex PCR, while the TCRdb copy is restricted to in-frame clones and leaves out a portion. This table holds 150,000 to 200,000 clones, approximately 94% found once. The V and J ends lost 4 bases and 5 bases, in that order; junction bases with no gene match: 11. The CDR3 runs to 15 residues. The germline gives CDR1 KGHSH, CDR2 LQKENI. The sequences come from peripheral blood, collected 28 days after the second AZD1222 dose. This clonotype originated in an adult who received the AZD1222 COVID-19 vaccine. V usage is TRBV18 and J usage is TRBJ2-7, with 7 bases that match TRBD2. The CDR3 region is CASSRAGDDRNEQYF. The CDR3 nucleotides are TGTGCCAGCTCACGTGCGGGAGATGATCGGAACGAGCAGTACTTC. The variable domain in full, completed from reference TRBV18 and TRBJ2-7, reads NAGVMQNPRHLVRRRGQEARLRCSPMKGHSHVYWYRQLPEEGLKFMVYLQKENIIDESGMPKERFSAEFPKEGPSILRIQQVVRGDSAAYFCASSRAGDDRNEQYFGPGTRLTVT.